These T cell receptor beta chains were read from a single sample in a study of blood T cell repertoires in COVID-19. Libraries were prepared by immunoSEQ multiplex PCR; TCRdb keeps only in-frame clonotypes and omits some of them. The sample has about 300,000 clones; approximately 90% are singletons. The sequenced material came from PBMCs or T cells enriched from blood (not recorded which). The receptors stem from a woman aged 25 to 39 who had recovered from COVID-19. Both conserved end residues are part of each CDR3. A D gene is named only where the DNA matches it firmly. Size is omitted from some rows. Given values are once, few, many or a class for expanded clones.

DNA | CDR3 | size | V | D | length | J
TGTGCCAGCAGTGATCCTGGGAGAGGTGAAAAACTGTTTTTT | CASSDPGRGEKLFF | NA | TRBV2 | NA | 14 | TRBJ1-4
TGTGCCAGCAGTGAAGCGCTTGGACAGGGACCTTCTAACTATGGCTACACCTTC | CASSEALGQGPSNYGYTF | NA | TRBV2 | TRBD1 | 18 | TRBJ1-2
TGTGCCAGCAGCTTAACCCTAGGCACAGATACGCAGTATTTT | CASSLTLGTDTQYF | NA | TRBV7-2 | NA | 14 | TRBJ2-3
TGTGCCAGCAGCTTAGATCGGACAGCTAACTATGGCTACACCTTC | CASSLDRTANYGYTF | NA | TRBV7-8 | NA | 15 | TRBJ1-2
TGTGCCAGCAGCCAAGACAGAAACACTGAAGCTTTCTTT | CASSQDRNTEAFF | NA | TRBV3-1/TRBV3-2 | NA | 13 | TRBJ1-1
TGTGCCAGCAGCTTAGAGGGGAAAGCTGGAAACACCATATATTTT | CASSLEGKAGNTIYF | NA | TRBV7-2 | NA | 15 | TRBJ1-3
TGTGCCAGCAGCTTAGTTAGGGGGCCCAGCTATTCACCCCTCCACTTT | CASSLVRGPSYSPLHF | few | TRBV11-2 | TRBD1 | 16 | TRBJ1-6
TGTGCCAGCAGCTTGGGGGGGGAAGATACGCAGTATTTT | CASSLGGEDTQYF | NA | TRBV5-8 | NA | 13 | TRBJ2-3
TGTGCCAGCAGCTTATTTCGTAGGACAGGGCCGCATGAGCAGTTCTTC | CASSLFRRTGPHEQFF | NA | TRBV7-2 | TRBD1 | 16 | TRBJ2-1
TGTGCCAGTATGGGGGGACGGGAGGAGACCCAGTACTTC | CASMGGREETQYF | once | TRBV19 | NA | 13 | TRBJ2-5
TGCGCCAGCAGCCAAGATGAATCCCAGGGCCTCCTTAACTATGGCTACACCTTC | CASSQDESQGLLNYGYTF | NA | TRBV4-1 | NA | 18 | TRBJ1-2
TGTGCCAGTAGTCCTCGACTAGCGGGAACCAACATTCAGTACTTC | CASSPRLAGTNIQYF | NA | TRBV19 | TRBD2 | 15 | TRBJ2-4
TGTGCCAGCAGCCCCCCGGGACAGGGTACAACCACCGGGGAGCTGTTTTTT | CASSPPGQGTTTGELFF | NA | TRBV21-1 | NA | 17 | TRBJ2-2
TGCGCCAGCAGCCTAAGGGGACTCAGCACAGATACGCAGTATTTT | CASSLRGLSTDTQYF | NA | TRBV5-1 | NA | 15 | TRBJ2-3
TGCAGTGCTAGTCGACAGGGGTCACAAGAGACCCAGTACTTC | CSASRQGSQETQYF | NA | TRBV20-1 | TRBD1 | 14 | TRBJ2-5
TGCGCCAGCAGCCGGACTGGGTTAGGAGAGAGTGGCTACACCTTC | CASSRTGLGESGYTF | NA | TRBV4-3 | NA | 15 | TRBJ1-2
TGTGCCAGCAGCTTAAGGCCTCTGGGGGACAGCTCTGGAAACACCATATATTTT | CASSLRPLGDSSGNTIYF | NA | TRBV11-2 | TRBD1 | 18 | TRBJ1-3
TGTGCCAGTAGCCCCTCAAGGGGGGGGCTCGGAAACACCATATATTTT | CASSPSRGGLGNTIYF | NA | TRBV19 | NA | 16 | TRBJ1-3
TGTGCCAGCAGCTTAGGGCCGCTGGCTAGCGGGAAAGAGACCCAGTACTTC | CASSLGPLASGKETQYF | NA | TRBV7-2 | TRBD2 | 17 | TRBJ2-5
TGTGCCAGCAGCTTATACCGACAGGGCGTCACTGAAGCTTTCTTT | CASSLYRQGVTEAFF | NA | TRBV11-2 | TRBD1 | 15 | TRBJ1-1
TGCGCCAGCAGCCCGGACAGGGTTTGGGGGCGGGAGCAGTACTTC | CASSPDRVWGREQYF | NA | TRBV5-1 | TRBD1 | 15 | TRBJ2-7